This T cell receptor beta chain was captured in a study of control samples from healthy donors and cancer patients (dated by TCRdb to the early 2020s). A word on this clone: No antigen is known for it. There are no base qualities to consult, and no much larger clone falls within one base.

Receptor amplification or capture employed the immunoSEQ multiplex PCR assay. In its TCRdb copy, this immuneACCESS table keeps in-frame sequences only and misses some clones. Where compared with another copy, unresolved V genes explain less than half of these, and the others have no known cause. The sample records approximately 80,000 clones, 91% of which are singletons. The ten largest clonotypes hold about 15% of the sample. The germline V gene provides CDR1 SGHTA and CDR2 FQGTGA. V and J are truncated by 1 base and 0 bases respectively, leaving an intervening sequence of 6 bases. From its cysteine to its phenylalanine, the CDR3 spans 14 amino acids. Kept here is only the CDR3 DNA, which spans 42 bases and is read in frame from base 1.

The V and J segments used are TRBV7-3 and TRBJ1-1; no D gene call is confident. This receptor was taken from a man between 25 and 39 years old in good health. Sequenced sample: blood. At the DNA level, the sequence is TGTGCCAGCAGCTTAAATTCTATGAACACTGAAGCTTTCTTT. This gives the protein CASSLNSMNTEAFF. The full variable domain, with segments outside the CDR3 supplied by the reference TRBV7-3 and TRBJ1-1 proteins, appears as GAGVSQTPSNKVTEKGKYVELRCDPISGHTALYWYRQSLGQGPEFLIYFQGTGAADDSGLPNDRFFAVRPEGSVSTLKIQRTERGDSAVYLCASSLNSMNTEAFFGQGTRLTVV.